This T cell receptor (beta chain) emerged from a study of blood T cell repertoires in COVID-19. The CDR3 contains 16 residues. Germline CDR1 SGHVS, CDR2 FQNEAQ. V was pared by 4 bases and J by 6 bases, with 19 bases between. TCRdb keeps only in-frame clones here, not all; method: immunoSEQ multiplex PCR. The table shows approximately 250,000 clones, with 84% occurring only once. Sequencing was performed on peripheral blood. The clonotype originates from a man aged 60-69 years with acute or convalescent COVID-19. The rearrangement uses TRBV7-8 and TRBJ2-1; weak D call: TRBD2 (6 bases). CDR3 bases: TGTGCCAGCAGCTCCCCTCCCCTGGCGGGGCCCAATGAGCAGTTCTTC. It is translated as CASSSPPLAGPNEQFF.